The TCR beta chain under discussion was sequenced for a study of OX40 agonist ivuxolimab in advanced cancers. Germline-derived CDR1 and CDR2 are LNHNV and YYDKDF (reference sequence). CDR3 length: 15 residues. V lost 1 base and J 2 bases, leaving 11 bases between the germline ends. Findings and limits, study-wide: The antigens recognized by the expanded peripheral T cells, that is their antigen specificity, were not determined.

A note on this clone: Antigen: not known.

The method was immunoSEQ multiplex PCR; TCRdb's version includes in-frame clones alone and lacks a portion of them. The data contain 77,000 or so clones, approximately 81% of them singletons. The chain recombines TRBV15 with TRBJ1-1, with a tentative D call TRBD1 (5 bases). The material sequenced was CD4+ or CD8+ T cells sorted from blood, taken in a trial of the OX40 agonist ivuxolimab. The clonotype comes from an adult with an advanced solid tumor such as melanoma, head and neck, liver or kidney cancer. The CDR3 DNA sequence: TGTGCCACCAGCAGAGGGGGGGAGGGAAACACTGAAGCTTTCTTT. This translates into CATSRGGEGNTEAFF.